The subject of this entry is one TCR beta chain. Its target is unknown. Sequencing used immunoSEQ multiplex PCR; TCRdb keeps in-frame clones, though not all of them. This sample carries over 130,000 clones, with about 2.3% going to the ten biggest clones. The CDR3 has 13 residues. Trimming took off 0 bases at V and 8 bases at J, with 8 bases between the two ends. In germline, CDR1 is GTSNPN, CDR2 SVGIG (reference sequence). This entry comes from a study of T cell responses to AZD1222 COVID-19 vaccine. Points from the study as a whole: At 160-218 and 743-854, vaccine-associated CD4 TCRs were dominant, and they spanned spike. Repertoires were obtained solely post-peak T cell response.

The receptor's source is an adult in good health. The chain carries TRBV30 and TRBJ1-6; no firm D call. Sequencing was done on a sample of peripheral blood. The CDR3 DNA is TGTGCCTGGAGTGTGACGACGTATTCACCCCTCCACTTT. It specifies CAWSVTTYSPLHF. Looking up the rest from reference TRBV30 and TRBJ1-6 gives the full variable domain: SQTIHQWPATLVQPVGSPLSLECTVEGTSNPNLYWYRQAAGRGLQLLFYSVGIGQISSEVPQNLSASRPQDRQFILSSKKLLLSDSGFYLCAWSVTTYSPLHFGNGTRLTVT.